These 13 T cell receptor beta chains came from one sample sequenced in a study of OX40 agonist ivuxolimab in advanced cancers. The table came from immunoSEQ multiplex PCR; TCRdb's copy has only in-frame clones and leaves some out. Of roughly 70,000 clones listed, 85% are singletons. The sample was CD4+ or CD8+ T cells sorted from blood, taken in a trial of the OX40 agonist ivuxolimab. These receptor sequences come from an adult with an advanced solid tumor such as melanoma, head and neck, liver or kidney cancer.

V gene TRBV6-5 combines with J gene TRBJ2-6; D remains unclear. The germline gives CDR1 MNHEY, CDR2 SVGAGI. Trimming left V 6 bases short and J 6 bases short, with 12 bases between. The CDR3 is 14 residues long. Written as DNA, the CDR3 is TGTGCCAGCAGGGACCCCGGCGAGGCCAACGTCCTGACTTTC. Encoded protein: CASRDPGEANVLTF.

Regarding this clone: Germline and junction disagree at one end, which may indicate a read error. The chain uses TRBV2 and TRBJ1-5, with no clear D. The CDR3 runs to 15 residues. CDR1 SNHLY and CDR2 FYNNEI come from the germline V gene. DNA of the CDR3: TGTGCCAGCAGGGAAGACGGATTTAGCAATCAGCCCCAGCATTTT. Its translation is CASREDGFSNQPQHF.

The chain has TRBV6-5 and TRBJ2-7; 9 nucleotides match TRBD2. The CDR3 spans 14 residues. V was clipped by 6 bases and J by 7 bases; unmatched bases: 10. CDR1 is MNHEY and CDR2 is SVGAGI in the germline V gene. CDR3 protein: CASRDPGLAFEQYF. Here the CDR3 DNA reads TGTGCCAGCAGGGACCCGGGACTAGCCTTTGAGCAGTACTTC.

The table lists this clone with a few counts. The chain joins TRBV5-1 to TRBJ1-1, with D possibly TRBD1 on 5 matching bases. The CDR3 is 14 amino acids. CDR1 is SGHRS and CDR2 is YFSETQ in the germline V gene. V was cut by 2 bases and J by 1 base, with 9 bases left in between. In nucleotides, the CDR3 is TGCGCCAGCAGCTTACAGGCCTCGAACACTGAAGCTTTCTTT. The encoded protein is CASSLQASNTEAFF. Based on the CDR3 plus reference TRBV5-1 and TRBJ1-1, the full variable domain is KAGVTQTPRYLIKTRGQQVTLSCSPISGHRSVSWYQQTPGQGLQFLFEYFSETQRNKGNFPGRFSGRQFSNSRSEMNVSTLELGDSALYLCASSLQASNTEAFFGQGTRLTVV.

The chain combines TRBV9 with TRBJ2-1, with D uncertain. Between the trimmed V and J ends, which lost 0 bases and 1 base, there was a span of 14 bases. This CDR3 comprises 17 residues. Germline V gene lookup returns CDR1 SGDLS and CDR2 YYNGEE. The CDR3 loop is CASSVETSPYSYNEQFF. The CDR3 nucleotides read TGTGCCAGCAGCGTAGAGACAAGCCCGTATTCCTACAATGAGCAGTTCTTC.

The chain has TRBV4-3 and TRBJ1-3; 10 bases are a match to TRBD1. V shed 0 bases, J shed 0 bases, and the junction held 8 bases outside the gene matches. The CDR3 totals 19 residues. Germline loops: CDR1 LGHNA, CDR2 YSLEER. The CDR3: CASSQEGQGSARSGNTIYF. The CDR3 DNA reads TGCGCCAGCAGCCAAGAGGGACAGGGGTCTGCCCGCTCTGGAAACACCATATATTTT.

The J gene is TRBJ2-1, the V gene TRBV4-2; possibly TRBD2 for D (5 bases). The germline V gene has CDR1 LGHNA and CDR2 YNFKEQ. This CDR3 spans 16 amino acids. Trimming shortened V by 4 bases and J by 0 bases, and 13 bases separated the two germline ends. The CDR3 sequence is CASSPLDSISYNEQFF. The CDR3 region has the DNA TGTGCCAGCAGCCCATTGGACTCCATCTCCTACAATGAGCAGTTCTTC.

V is TRBV9 and J is TRBJ1-1, with D perhaps TRBD1 (6 bases). Trimming stripped 4 bases from V and 2 bases from J, with 12 bases between. Germline V gene data show CDR1 as SGDLS and CDR2 as YYNGEE. CDR3 length: 14 residues. The DNA for the CDR3 is TGTGCCAGCAGCCTAGGGGGGGTTAACACTGAAGCTTTCTTT. Amino acid sequence: CASSLGGVNTEAFF.

The chain joins TRBV5-6 to TRBJ1-1; a weak D match, TRBD1 (5 bases). The germline V gene encodes CDR1 SGHDT and CDR2 YYEEEE. This CDR3 contains 14 residues. Between the trimmed V and J ends, which lost 3 bases and 2 bases, there was a span of 11 bases. CDR3 DNA: TGTGCCAGCAGCTCCTGGGGCACCAACACTGAAGCTTTCTTT. Translated: CASSSWGTNTEAFF.

The chain carries TRBV18 and TRBJ2-7; D not resolved. The germline V and J ends were trimmed by 3 bases and 6 bases, with 12 bases remaining between them. CDR1 KGHSH and CDR2 LQKENI come from the germline V gene. There are 13 residues in the CDR3. The CDR3 nucleotides are TGTGCCAGCTCACCCAGATCAAAAGGCGAGCAGTACTTC. Its translation: CASSPRSKGEQYF.

The rearrangement joins TRBV6-5 to TRBJ2-7; D remains unclear. The CDR3 spans 12 residues. Germline loops: CDR1 MNHEY, CDR2 SVGAGI. Trimming removed 5 bases at V and 1 base at J, with 6 bases between. The chain's CDR3 is CASSTDSYEQYF. In nucleotides, the CDR3 is TGTGCCAGCAGTACAGATTCCTACGAGCAGTACTTC.

This sequence joins TRBV6-1 and TRBJ2-3; perhaps D is TRBD1 or TRBD2 (5 bases each). Looked up from germline, CDR1 is MNHNS and CDR2 is SASEGT. V was cut by 6 bases and J by 1 base, with 14 bases left in between. The CDR3 loop spans 15 amino acids. The DNA of the CDR3 is TGTGCCAGCAGCGAGTTGACGGGGCGCACAGATACGCAGTATTTT. Protein sequence: CASSELTGRTDTQYF.

The rearrangement joins TRBV7-6 to TRBJ2-7; 8 bases agree with TRBD1. J lost 4 bases, V lost 1 base, and 6 bases had no gene match. The germline gives CDR1 SGHVS, CDR2 FNYEAQ. CDR3 length equals 15 residues. DNA for the CDR3: TGTGCCAGCAGCTTAGGTCAGGGGGCTAAGTACGAGCAGTACTTC. Translated, it gives CASSLGQGAKYEQYF. Supplemented by reference TRBV7-6 and TRBJ2-7, the full variable domain reads GAGVSQSPRYKVTKRGQDVALRCDPISGHVSLYWYRQALGQGPEFLTYFNYEAQQDKSGLPNDRFSAERPEGSISTLTIQRTEQRDSAMYRCASSLGQGAKYEQYFGPGTRLTVT.